The next 14 T cell receptor beta chains were all read from a single sample in a study of OX40 agonist ivuxolimab in advanced cancers. TCRdb keeps only in-frame clones here, not all; method: immunoSEQ multiplex PCR. The data hold approximately 30,000 clones, with roughly 84% observed a single time. The specimen comprised CD4+ or CD8+ T cells sorted from blood, sampled in a trial of the OX40 agonist ivuxolimab. These TCRs come from an adult with an advanced solid tumor such as melanoma, head and neck, liver or kidney cancer.

The chain combines TRBV7-9 with TRBJ1-1; D is perhaps TRBD1 (6 bases). Germline CDR1 reads SEHNR; CDR2 reads FQNEAQ (reference sequence). This CDR3 has 16 amino acids. Trimming shortened V by 5 bases and J by 1 base, and 17 bases separated the two germline ends. As DNA, the CDR3 is TGTGCCAGCAGCCCTAGAGGCCAGGGGAGGAACACTGAAGCTTTCTTT. Amino acids: CASSPRGQGRNTEAFF.

The chain's CDR3 is CASRPLAGSRDTQYF. The CDR3 bases are TGTGCAAGTCGCCCCCTAGCGGGGTCTAGGGATACGCAGTATTTT. This chain uses TRBV12-2 with TRBJ2-3; TRBD2, the D gene given by the table, was not confirmed from the DNA. TRBV12-2 is a known pseudogene. The CDR3 sequence is 15 residues long.

The chain carries TRBV4-1 and TRBJ1-2; possibly TRBD1 for D (5 bases). Germline loops: CDR1 MGHRA, CDR2 YSYEKL. V lost 5 bases to trimming and J lost 6 bases, with 13 bases between them. The length of the CDR3 is 13 residues. The CDR3 DNA sequence: TGCGCCAGCAGCGAAGCCTGGGGGGATGGCTACACCTTC. Translating it yields CASSEAWGDGYTF.

This clone has a handful of counts. Other nucleotide sequences from this sample produce the same CDR3. The gene calls are TRBV9 and TRBJ2-4; D may match TRBD1 or TRBD2 (5 bases each). Germline values: CDR1 SGDLS, CDR2 YYNGEE. The V end lost 0 bases, the J end lost 8 bases, and 12 bases lay between the germline ends. This CDR3 region has 14 residues. The CDR3 nucleotides read TGTGCCAGCAGCGTAGCTTATAGAGGGGACATTCAGTACTTC. Amino acid sequence: CASSVAYRGDIQYF.

The chain uses TRBV5-5 and TRBJ1-5; D is possibly TRBD1 (5 bases). The CDR3 has 15 residues. V was shortened by 4 bases and J by 1 base, with 12 bases between the two germline ends. Germline loops: CDR1 SGHKS, CDR2 YYEKEE (reference sequence). The CDR3 coding sequence is TGTGCCAGCAGCCGAAACGAGGGGAGCAATCAGCCCCAGCATTTT. This encodes CASSRNEGSNQPQHF.

This clone was recorded only once. This chain connects TRBV9 to TRBJ2-5; D unclear. The CDR3 has 14 amino acids. The germline CDR1 and CDR2 sequences are SGDLS and YYNGEE. V was clipped by 2 bases and J by 0 bases, with 8 bases between them. The CDR3 DNA reads TGTGCCAGCAGCGTTGAAATGAACCAAGAGACCCAGTACTTC. As protein: CASSVEMNQETQYF.

The genes are TRBV2 and TRBJ2-5, with 12 bases lining up with TRBD2. CDR1 SNHLY and CDR2 FYNNEI come from the germline V gene. The CDR3 runs 16 residues. V lost 4 bases, J lost 0 bases, and 3 bases stayed unmatched. In nucleotides, the CDR3 is TGTGCCAGCAGTGGGACTAGCGGGACGTACCAAGAGACCCAGTACTTC. Amino acid sequence: CASSGTSGTYQETQYF.

This clone has only one observation. The chain combines TRBV4-1 with TRBJ2-7; 7 bases match TRBD1. The V gene end was trimmed by 5 bases and the J gene end by 3 bases; junction bases not matched to a gene: 13. The germline V gene encodes CDR1 MGHRA and CDR2 YSYEKL. CDR3 length: 16 residues. DNA for the CDR3: TGCGCCAGCAGCACAATATTTGACAGGGAGAGCTACGAGCAGTACTTC. It specifies CASSTIFDRESYEQYF.

The rearrangement links TRBV5-6 to TRBJ2-7, with 7 bases that match TRBD1. The CDR3 is 14 residues long. Germline CDR1 and CDR2: SGHDT and YYEEEE. V trimming: 2 bases; J trimming: 4 bases; junction bases outside the gene matches: 6. CDR3 sequence (DNA): TGTGCCAGCAGCTTAACCCTGACAGGGTACGAGCAGTACTTC. Its protein product is CASSLTLTGYEQYF.

This chain links TRBV4-1 with TRBJ2-7, with 9 nucleotides matching TRBD1. The CDR3 consists of 16 residues. V gave up 2 bases and J gave up 3 bases; unmatched junction bases: 8. The germline CDR1 and CDR2 sequences are MGHRA and YSYEKL. The DNA of the CDR3 is TGCGCCAGCAGCCAACCCTCCGGGACAGGGAACTACGAGCAGTACTTC. Its translation: CASSQPSGTGNYEQYF.

The chain recombines TRBV27 with TRBJ2-7; D unresolved. Germline V gives CDR1 MNHEY, CDR2 SMNVEV (reference sequence). There are 11 residues in the CDR3. With 4 bases removed from V and 5 bases from J, the gap between germline ends came to 6 bases. This chain's CDR3 is CASSSAHEQYF. CDR3 DNA: TGTGCCAGCAGTTCAGCTCACGAGCAGTACTTC.

This clone was observed a single time. V and J are TRBV6-1 and TRBJ1-1, with D perhaps TRBD1 (6 bases). V dropped 2 bases and J dropped 1 base, with 11 bases sitting between them. CDR3 length equals 15 residues. Germline assignment: CDR1 MNHNS and CDR2 SASEGT. CDR3 sequence reads: CASSELGGPNTEAFF. DNA of the CDR3: TGTGCCAGCAGTGAACTCGGGGGGCCGAACACTGAAGCTTTCTTT.

V usage is TRBV19 and J usage is TRBJ2-7; 7 positions match TRBD1. Germline trimming cut 7 bases from V and 1 base from J; bases unmatched to any gene: 10. The CDR3 has 15 amino acids. Germline loops: CDR1 LNHDA, CDR2 SQIVND (reference sequence). The chain's CDR3 is CASTHGSGQSYEQYF. The DNA of the CDR3 is TGTGCCAGTACCCATGGATCGGGACAGTCCTACGAGCAGTACTTC.

The genes are TRBV27 and TRBJ2-5; 11 positions match TRBD2. The V segment lost 3 bases and the J segment 0 bases; nucleotides outside the gene matches: 3. CDR1 and CDR2 from the germline V gene are MNHEY and SMNVEV (reference sequence). The CDR3 totals 16 residues. CDR3 in DNA: TGTGCCAGCAGTTTCCTAGCGGGGGGTTACCAAGAGACCCAGTACTTC. Its translation: CASSFLAGGYQETQYF.